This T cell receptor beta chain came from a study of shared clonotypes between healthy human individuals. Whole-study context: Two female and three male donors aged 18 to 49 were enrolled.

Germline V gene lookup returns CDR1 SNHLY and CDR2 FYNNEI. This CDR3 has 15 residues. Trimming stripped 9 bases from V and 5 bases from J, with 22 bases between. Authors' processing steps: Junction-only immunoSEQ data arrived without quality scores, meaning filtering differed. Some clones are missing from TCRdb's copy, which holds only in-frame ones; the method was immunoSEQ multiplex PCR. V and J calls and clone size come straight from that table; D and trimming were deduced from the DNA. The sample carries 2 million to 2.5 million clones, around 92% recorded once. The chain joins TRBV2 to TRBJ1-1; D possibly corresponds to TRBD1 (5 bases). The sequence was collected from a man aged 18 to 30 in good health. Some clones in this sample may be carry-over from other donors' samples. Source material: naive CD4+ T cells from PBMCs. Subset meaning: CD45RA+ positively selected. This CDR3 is CASTGTEALGTEAFF. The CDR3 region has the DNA TGTGCCAGTACCGGGACGGAGGCCTTGGGGACTGAAGCTTTCTTT. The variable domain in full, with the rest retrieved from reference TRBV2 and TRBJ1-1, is EPEVTQTPSHQVTQMGQEVILRCVPISNHLYFYWYRQILGQKVEFLVSFYNNEISEKSEIFDDQFSVERPDGSNFTLKIRSTKLEDSAMYFCASTGTEALGTEAFFGQGTRLTVV.